This T cell receptor (beta chain) is from a study of spatial heterogeneity in lung cancer. Study details: Unique TCR and UMI combinations averaged more than ten appearances each in raw reads. Whole-study findings and limits: Ubiquitous expanded tumor TCRs appeared in blood more at resection than follow-up.

Time point noted: sample taken at primary tumor resection. Unsorted tumor, nontumor lung tissue or cryopreserved PBMC supplied the whole RNA. TCRdb re-called the 5' RACE reads through MiXCR, storing one row per CDR3 protein. The table records around 92,000 distinct CDR3 sequences, 12% of them present only once. This clonotype has a handful of counts. Its antigen is undetermined. The CDR3 covers 16 residues. J gave up 2 bases and V 3 bases, and 6 bases lay outside the gene matches. V gene TRBV12-3 or TRBV12-4 combines with J gene TRBJ2-3; TRBD2 matches at 9 bases. The origin of this receptor is a male donor with early-stage non-small cell lung cancer. Sequenced material: PBMCs, taken at surgery. The CDR3 DNA sequence: TGTGCCAGCAGTTTGGGGCTAGCGGGATTCACAGATACGCAGTATTTT. Amino acids: CASSLGLAGFTDTQYF.